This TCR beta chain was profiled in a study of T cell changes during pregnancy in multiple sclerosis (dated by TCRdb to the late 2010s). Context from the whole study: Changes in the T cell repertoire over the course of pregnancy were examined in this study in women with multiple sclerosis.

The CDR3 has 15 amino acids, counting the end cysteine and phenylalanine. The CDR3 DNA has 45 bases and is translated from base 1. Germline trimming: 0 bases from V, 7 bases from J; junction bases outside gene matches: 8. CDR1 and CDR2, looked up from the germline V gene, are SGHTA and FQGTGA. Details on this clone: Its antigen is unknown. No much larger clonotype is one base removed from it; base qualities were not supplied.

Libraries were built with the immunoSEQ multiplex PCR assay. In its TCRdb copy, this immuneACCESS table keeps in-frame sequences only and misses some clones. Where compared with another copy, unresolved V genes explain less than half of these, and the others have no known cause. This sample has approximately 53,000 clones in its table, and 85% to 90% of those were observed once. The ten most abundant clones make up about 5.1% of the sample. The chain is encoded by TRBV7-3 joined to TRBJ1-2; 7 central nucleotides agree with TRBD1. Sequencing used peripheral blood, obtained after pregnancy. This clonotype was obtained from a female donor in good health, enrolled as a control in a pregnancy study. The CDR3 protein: CASSLTPQGMAGYTF. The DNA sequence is TGTGCCAGCAGCTTAACTCCACAGGGGATGGCTGGCTACACCTTC.